Each of the 10 T cell receptor beta chains below was sequenced from the same sample in a study of cytomegalovirus exposure and HLA in healthy donors. PCR amplification relied on 60 Vbeta primers (plus 13 Jbeta primers). Clones were read by immunoSEQ multiplex PCR, and TCRdb kept only the in-frame ones, dropping some. The top ten hold approximately 1.1% of the sample, which has under 150,000 clones, around four fifths seen once. Input material: PBMCs. These receptors were obtained from a boy younger than 18 in good health and CMV-seronegative.

For the CDR3, the DNA is TGTGCCAGCAGTGACCGGACAGCCACAGATACGCAGTATTTT. This sequence encodes CASSDRTATDTQYF. The J gene is TRBJ2-3, the V gene TRBV25-1; tentative D call: TRBD1 (6 bases). Trimming removed 3 bases from V and 2 bases from J, with 9 bases in between. This CDR3 is 14 amino acids long. CDR1 and CDR2 from the germline V gene are MGHDK and SYGVNS.

This clone was recorded only once. V and J are TRBV27 and TRBJ1-1; 7 bases agree with TRBD1. Germline V gene sequence: CDR1 MNHEY, CDR2 SMNVEV (reference sequence). The ends lost 7 bases at V and 1 base at J; junction bases unmatched: 9. This CDR3 is 15 amino acids long. The CDR3 is CASIRDRAQNTEAFF. The CDR3 DNA is TGTGCCAGCATAAGAGACAGGGCTCAGAACACTGAAGCTTTCTTT.

The CDR3 DNA is TGTGCCAGCAGCTCTGGCGGCATACTGAACACTGAAGCTTTCTTT. This codes for CASSSGGILNTEAFF. The rearrangement joins TRBV5-6 to TRBJ1-1; D is unclear. Germline V gene lookup returns CDR1 SGHDT and CDR2 YYEEEE. This CDR3 has 15 amino acids. Trimming removed 3 bases at V and 0 bases at J, with 12 bases between.

The DNA for the CDR3 is TGTGCCAGCAGTTTACGGGGGGGCAATCAGCCCCAGCATTTT. Protein product: CASSLRGGNQPQHF. The rearrangement uses TRBV27 and TRBJ1-5; perhaps TRBD1 as D (5 bases). This CDR3 has 14 residues. Germline V gives CDR1 MNHEY, CDR2 SMNVEV (reference sequence). Trimming pared 2 bases from V and 2 bases from J, leaving 7 bases between.

The J gene is TRBJ1-6, the V gene TRBV30; a possible D gene is TRBD1 (5 bases). This CDR3 region has 14 residues. Trimming took off 2 bases at V and 9 bases at J, with 14 bases between the two ends. The germline CDR1 and CDR2 sequences are GTSNPN and SVGIG (reference sequence). In nucleotides, the CDR3 is TGTGCCTGGAGTTCTCTCCAGGGAAGTTCACCCCTCCACTTT. Protein product: CAWSSLQGSSPLHF.

The V call is TRBV7-9, the J call TRBJ1-2; 8 bases agree with TRBD1. With 1 base clipped from V and 8 bases from J, the junction kept 9 bases outside the gene matches. The CDR3 sequence is 15 residues long. Germline assignment: CDR1 SEHNR and CDR2 FQNEAQ (reference sequence). The CDR3 coding sequence is TGTGCCAGCAGCTTAGAAGTCGGGACAGGCGTCGGCTACACCTTC. Protein: CASSLEVGTGVGYTF.

The chain has TRBV5-5 and TRBJ2-7; TRBD2 matches 7 bases. The germline CDR1 and CDR2 sequences are SGHKS and YYEKEE (reference sequence). The CDR3 has 14 residues. Trimming took 4 bases from V and 3 from J; bases not matched to a gene: 7. CDR3: CASSTGTNYYEQYF. Here the CDR3 DNA reads TGTGCCAGCAGCACCGGGACTAACTACTACGAGCAGTACTTC.

J is TRBJ2-7 and V is TRBV6-1; 9 bases agree with TRBD1. Germline CDR1 reads MNHNS; CDR2 reads SASEGT. Trimming took 11 bases from V and 4 from J; bases not matched to a gene: 6. This CDR3 spans 12 amino acids. Here the CDR3 reads CASGTGLYEQYF. The CDR3, as DNA: TGTGCCTCAGGGACAGGGTTGTACGAGCAGTACTTC.

The chain employs TRBV6-6 and TRBJ2-2; maybe TRBD2 (5 bases). The CDR3 extends over 13 amino acids. Germline-derived CDR1 and CDR2 are MNHNY and SVGAGI (reference sequence). Trimming shortened V by 4 bases and J by 7 bases, and 10 bases separated the two germline ends. CDR3 coding DNA: TGTGCCAGCAGTTCTGGCCGGGGCGGGGAGCTGTTTTTT. Protein sequence: CASSSGRGGELFF.

The chain uses TRBV5-4 and TRBJ1-2; D is ambiguous. This CDR3 is built from 12 residues. The germline V gene encodes CDR1 SGHNT and CDR2 YYREEE (reference sequence). V was cut by 0 bases and J by 7 bases, with 7 bases left in between. DNA of the CDR3: TGTGCCAGCAGCTTGGAGGGAGCTGGCTACACCTTC. Its translation: CASSLEGAGYTF.